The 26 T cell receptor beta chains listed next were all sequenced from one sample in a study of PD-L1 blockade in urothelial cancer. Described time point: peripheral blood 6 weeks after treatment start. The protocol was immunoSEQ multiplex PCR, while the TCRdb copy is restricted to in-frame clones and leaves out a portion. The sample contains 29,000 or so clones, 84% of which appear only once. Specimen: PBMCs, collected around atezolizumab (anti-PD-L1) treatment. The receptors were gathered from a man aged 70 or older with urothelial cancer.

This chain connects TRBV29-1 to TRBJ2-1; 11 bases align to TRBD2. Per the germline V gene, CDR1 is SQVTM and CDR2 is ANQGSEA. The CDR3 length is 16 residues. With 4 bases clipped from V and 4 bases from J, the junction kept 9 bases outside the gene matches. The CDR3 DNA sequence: TGCAGCGTTGTGATAGCGGGGGGGGCGAATTACAATGAGCAGTTCTTC. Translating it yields CSVVIAGGANYNEQFF.

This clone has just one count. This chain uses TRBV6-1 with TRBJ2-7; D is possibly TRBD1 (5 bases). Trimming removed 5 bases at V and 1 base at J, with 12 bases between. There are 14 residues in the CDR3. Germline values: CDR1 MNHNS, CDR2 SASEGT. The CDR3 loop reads CASSQGSSSYEQYF. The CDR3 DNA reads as TGTGCCAGCAGTCAGGGTTCGTCTTCCTACGAGCAGTACTTC.

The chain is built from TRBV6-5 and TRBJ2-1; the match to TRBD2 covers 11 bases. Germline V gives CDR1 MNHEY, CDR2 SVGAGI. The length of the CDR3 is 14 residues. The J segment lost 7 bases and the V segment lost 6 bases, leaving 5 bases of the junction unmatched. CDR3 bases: TGTGCCAGCAGCTCCGGGACTAGCGGAAATGAGCAGTTCTTC. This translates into CASSSGTSGNEQFF.

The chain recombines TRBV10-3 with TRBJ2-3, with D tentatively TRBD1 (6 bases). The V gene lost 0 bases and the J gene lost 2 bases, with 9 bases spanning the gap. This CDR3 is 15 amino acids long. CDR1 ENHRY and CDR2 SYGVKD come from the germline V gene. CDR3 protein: CAISESGQTTDTQYF. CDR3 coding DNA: TGTGCCATCAGTGAGTCCGGACAGACCACAGATACGCAGTATTTT.

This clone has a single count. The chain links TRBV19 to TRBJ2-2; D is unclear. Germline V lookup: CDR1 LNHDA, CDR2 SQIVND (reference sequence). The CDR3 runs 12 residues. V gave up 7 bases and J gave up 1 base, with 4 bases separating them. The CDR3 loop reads CASTWNTGELFF. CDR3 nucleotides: TGTGCCAGTACATGGAACACCGGGGAGCTGTTTTTT.

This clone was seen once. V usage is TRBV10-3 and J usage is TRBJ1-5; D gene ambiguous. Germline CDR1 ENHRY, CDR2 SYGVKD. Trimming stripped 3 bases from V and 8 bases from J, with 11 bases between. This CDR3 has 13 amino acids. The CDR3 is CAISDGEREPQHF. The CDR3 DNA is TGTGCCATCAGTGATGGGGAGCGGGAGCCCCAGCATTTT.

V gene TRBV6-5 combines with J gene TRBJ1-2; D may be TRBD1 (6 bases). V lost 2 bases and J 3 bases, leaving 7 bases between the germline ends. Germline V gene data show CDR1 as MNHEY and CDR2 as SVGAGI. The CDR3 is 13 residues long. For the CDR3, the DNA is TGTGCCAGCAGTTACGACAGGTACTATGGCTACACCTTC. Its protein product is CASSYDRYYGYTF.

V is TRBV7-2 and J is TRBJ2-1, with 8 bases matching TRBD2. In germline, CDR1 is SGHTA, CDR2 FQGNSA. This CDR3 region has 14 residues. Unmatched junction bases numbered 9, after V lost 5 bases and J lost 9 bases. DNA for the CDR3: TGTGCCAGCAGCACACCCGGGACTAGGGTTGAGCAGTTCTTC. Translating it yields CASSTPGTRVEQFF.

The CDR3 spells CASNLDGNSNQPQHF. CDR3 nucleotides: TGTGCCAGCAACCTTGACGGGAATAGCAATCAGCCCCAGCATTTT. The gene calls are TRBV28 and TRBJ1-5; D is unresolved. The CDR3 length is 15 residues. Germline lookup yields CDR1 MDHEN and CDR2 SYDVKM. Deletions cut 7 bases from V and 0 bases from J, with 13 bases between.

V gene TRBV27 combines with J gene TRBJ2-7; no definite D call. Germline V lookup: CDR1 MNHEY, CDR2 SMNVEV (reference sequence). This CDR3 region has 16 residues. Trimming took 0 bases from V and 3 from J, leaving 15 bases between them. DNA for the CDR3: TGTGCCAGCAGTTTATCCCGAGGAGTCTCAAACTACGAGCAGTACTTC. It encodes CASSLSRGVSNYEQYF.

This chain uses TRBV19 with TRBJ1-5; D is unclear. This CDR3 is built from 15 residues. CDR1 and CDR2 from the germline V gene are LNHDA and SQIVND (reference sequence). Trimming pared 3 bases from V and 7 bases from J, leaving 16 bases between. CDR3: CASSMTAGFSQPQHF. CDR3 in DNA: TGTGCCAGTAGTATGACGGCGGGGTTCAGCCAGCCCCAGCATTTT.

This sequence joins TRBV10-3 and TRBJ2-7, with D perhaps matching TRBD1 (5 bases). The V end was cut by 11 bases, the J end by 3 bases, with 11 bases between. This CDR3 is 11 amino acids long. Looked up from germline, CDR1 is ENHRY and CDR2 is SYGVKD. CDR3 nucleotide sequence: TGTGCCGCAGGGCCGAACTACGAGCAGTACTTC. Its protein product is CAAGPNYEQYF.

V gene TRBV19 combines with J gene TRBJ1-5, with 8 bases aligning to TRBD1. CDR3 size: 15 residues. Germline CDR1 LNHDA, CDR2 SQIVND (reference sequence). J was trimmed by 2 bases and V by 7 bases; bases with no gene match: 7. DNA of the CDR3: TGTGCCAGTACCAGGACAGGGTTGGGCAATCAGCCCCAGCATTTT. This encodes CASTRTGLGNQPQHF.

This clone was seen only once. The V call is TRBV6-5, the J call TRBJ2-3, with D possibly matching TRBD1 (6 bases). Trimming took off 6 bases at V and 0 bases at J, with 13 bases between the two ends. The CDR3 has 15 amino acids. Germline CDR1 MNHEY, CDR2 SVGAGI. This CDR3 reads CASRRQVSSTDTQYF. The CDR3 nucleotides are TGTGCCAGCAGACGACAGGTCTCCAGCACAGATACGCAGTATTTT.

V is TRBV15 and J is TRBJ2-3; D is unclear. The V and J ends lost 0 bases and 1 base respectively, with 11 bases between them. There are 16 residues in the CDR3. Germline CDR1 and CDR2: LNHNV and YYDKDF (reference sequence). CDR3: CATSRDGGKRTDTQYF. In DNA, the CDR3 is TGTGCCACCAGCAGAGATGGCGGCAAACGCACAGATACGCAGTATTTT.

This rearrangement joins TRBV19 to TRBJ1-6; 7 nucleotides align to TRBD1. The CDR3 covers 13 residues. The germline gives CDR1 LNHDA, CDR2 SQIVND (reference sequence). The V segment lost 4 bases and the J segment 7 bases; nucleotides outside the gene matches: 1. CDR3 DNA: TGTGCCAGTAGTAGACAGGGAAATTCACCCCTCCACTTT. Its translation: CASSRQGNSPLHF.

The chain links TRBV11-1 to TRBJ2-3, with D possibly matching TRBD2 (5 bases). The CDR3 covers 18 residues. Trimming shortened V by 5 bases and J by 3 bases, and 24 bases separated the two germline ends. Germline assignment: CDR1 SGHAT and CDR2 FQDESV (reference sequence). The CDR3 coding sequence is TGTGCCAGCAGCCTTAGGAGGTCGGGTCGCTCGGCAACAGATACGCAGTATTTT. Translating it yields CASSLRRSGRSATDTQYF.

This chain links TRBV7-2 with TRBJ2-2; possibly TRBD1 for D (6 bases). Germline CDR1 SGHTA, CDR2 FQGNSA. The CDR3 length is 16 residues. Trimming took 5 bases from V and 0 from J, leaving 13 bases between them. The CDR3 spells CASSQRTATNTGELFF. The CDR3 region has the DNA TGTGCCAGCAGCCAAAGGACAGCTACGAACACCGGGGAGCTGTTTTTT. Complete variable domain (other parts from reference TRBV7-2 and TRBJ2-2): GAGVSQSPSNKVTEKGKDVELRCDPISGHTALYWYRQSLGQGLEFLIYFQGNSAPDKSGLPSDRFSAERTGGSVSTLTIQRTQQEDSAVYLCASSQRTATNTGELFFGEGSRLTVL.

CDR3 sequence: CASSPSPGNYGYTF. DNA of the CDR3: TGTGCCAGCAGCCCGTCCCCAGGGAACTATGGCTACACCTTC. The rearrangement links TRBV7-6 to TRBJ1-2, with D perhaps TRBD1 (5 bases). The ends were cut back, 5 bases at V and 2 bases at J, with 12 bases in the middle. The CDR3 runs to 14 residues. Germline V CDR1 and CDR2: SGHVS, FNYEAQ.

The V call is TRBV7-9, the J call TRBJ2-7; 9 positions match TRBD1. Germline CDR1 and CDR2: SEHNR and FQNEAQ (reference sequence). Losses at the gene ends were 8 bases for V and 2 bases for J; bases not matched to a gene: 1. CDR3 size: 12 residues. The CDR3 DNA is TGTGCCAGCGGGACAGGGACCTACGAGCAGTACTTC. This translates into CASGTGTYEQYF.

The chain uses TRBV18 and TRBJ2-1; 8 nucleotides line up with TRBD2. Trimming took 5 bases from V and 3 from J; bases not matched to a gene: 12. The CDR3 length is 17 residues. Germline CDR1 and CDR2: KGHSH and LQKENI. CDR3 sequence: CASSLAPGTRDYNEQFF. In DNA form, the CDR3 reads TGTGCCAGCTCATTAGCGCCCGGGACTAGAGACTACAATGAGCAGTTCTTC. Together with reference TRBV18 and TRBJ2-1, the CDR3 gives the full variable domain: NAGVMQNPRHLVRRRGQEARLRCSPMKGHSHVYWYRQLPEEGLKFMVYLQKENIIDESGMPKERFSAEFPKEGPSILRIQQVVRGDSAAYFCASSLAPGTRDYNEQFFGPGTRLTVL.

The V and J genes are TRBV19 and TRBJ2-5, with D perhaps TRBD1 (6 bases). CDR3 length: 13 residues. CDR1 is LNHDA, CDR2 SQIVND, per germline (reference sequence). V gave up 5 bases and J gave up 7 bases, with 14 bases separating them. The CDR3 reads CASSRTVPGTQYF. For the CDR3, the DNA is TGTGCCAGTAGTCGGACAGTACCGGGGACCCAGTACTTC.

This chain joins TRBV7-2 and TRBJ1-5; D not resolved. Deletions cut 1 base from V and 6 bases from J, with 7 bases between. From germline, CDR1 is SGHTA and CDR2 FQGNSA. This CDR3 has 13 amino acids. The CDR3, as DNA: TGTGCCAGCAGCTTAGAGGCGGGTCAGCCCCAGCATTTT. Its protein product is CASSLEAGQPQHF.

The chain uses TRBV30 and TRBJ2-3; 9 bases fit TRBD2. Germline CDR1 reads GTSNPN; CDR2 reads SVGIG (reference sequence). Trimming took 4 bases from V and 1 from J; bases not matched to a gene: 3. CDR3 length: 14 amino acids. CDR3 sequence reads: CAWTLAGRTDTQYF. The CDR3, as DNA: TGTGCCTGGACCCTAGCGGGGCGCACAGATACGCAGTATTTT. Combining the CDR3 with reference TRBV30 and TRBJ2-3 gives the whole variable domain SQTIHQWPATLVQPVGSPLSLECTVEGTSNPNLYWYRQAAGRGLQLLFYSVGIGQISSEVPQNLSASRPQDRQFILSSKKLLLSDSGFYLCAWTLAGRTDTQYFGPGTRLTVL.

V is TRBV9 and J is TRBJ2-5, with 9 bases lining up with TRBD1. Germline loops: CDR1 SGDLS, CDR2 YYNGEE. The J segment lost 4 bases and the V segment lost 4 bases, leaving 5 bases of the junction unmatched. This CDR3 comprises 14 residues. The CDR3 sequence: CASSPTGGVETQYF. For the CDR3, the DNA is TGTGCCAGCAGCCCCACAGGGGGCGTAGAGACCCAGTACTTC. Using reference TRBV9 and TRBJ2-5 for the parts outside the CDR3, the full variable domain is DSGVTQTPKHLITATGQRVTLRCSPRSGDLSVYWYQQSLDQGLQFLIQYYNGEERAKGNILERFSAQQFPDLHSELNLSSLELGDSALYFCASSPTGGVETQYFGPGTRLLVL.

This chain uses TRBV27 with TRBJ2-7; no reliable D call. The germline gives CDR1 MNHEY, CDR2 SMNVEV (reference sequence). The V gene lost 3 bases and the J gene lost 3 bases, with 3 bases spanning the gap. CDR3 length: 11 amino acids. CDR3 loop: CASSLRYEQYF. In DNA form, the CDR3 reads TGTGCCAGCAGTTTGCGCTACGAGCAGTACTTC.